These 29 T cell receptor beta chains originate from one sample sequenced in a study of blood T cell repertoires in COVID-19 (dated by TCRdb to between 2020 and 2021). The library was built by means of the immunoSEQ multiplex PCR assay. TCRdb limited this immuneACCESS table to in-frame rearrangements with V and J called. A share of clones is missing; checked studies link under half to unresolved V genes, and the rest is unexplained. Present in this sample are 85,000 to 100,000 clones, 88% of which were seen just once. The ten largest make up around 2.1% of the sample. Source material: peripheral blood. The source of these receptors is a man between 45 and 60 years old with COVID-19, enrolled during active disease.

The J gene is TRBJ2-1, the V gene TRBV7-3; D possibly corresponds to TRBD1 (5 bases). CDR1 SGHTA and CDR2 FQGTGA come from the germline V gene. The CDR3 is 14 residues long. Trimming left V 2 bases short and J 5 bases short, with 10 bases between. CDR3: CASSLGQLNNEQFF. CDR3 nucleotide sequence: TGTGCCAGCAGCTTAGGACAACTTAACAATGAGCAGTTCTTC.

This chain uses TRBV15 with TRBJ2-1; the match to TRBD2 covers 12 bases. Trimming cost V 5 bases and J 0 bases; bases outside gene matches: 11. This CDR3 comprises 19 residues. CDR1 and CDR2 from the germline V gene are LNHNV and YYDKDF (reference sequence). CDR3 amino acids: CATSLLLAGGPNSYNEQFF. The CDR3 DNA follows: TGTGCCACCAGCTTACTGCTAGCGGGGGGGCCGAACTCCTACAATGAGCAGTTCTTC.

Notes on this clone: Other DNA sequences from this sample encode an identical CDR3 as well. V usage is TRBV5-1 and J usage is TRBJ1-3, with D possibly TRBD1 on 6 matching bases. CDR1 is SGHRS, CDR2 YFSETQ, per germline. The ends were cut back, 1 base at V and 0 bases at J, with 8 bases in the middle. The length of the CDR3 is 15 residues. CDR3 sequence reads: CASSLQGSSGNTIYF. The DNA of the CDR3 is TGCGCCAGCAGCTTGCAGGGGAGCTCTGGAAACACCATATATTTT.

This clone was recorded only once. The genes are TRBV28 and TRBJ1-4; D is possibly TRBD1 (5 bases). The germline CDR1 and CDR2 sequences are MDHEN and SYDVKM. Trimming cost V 6 bases and J 3 bases, with 14 bases left between them. This CDR3 comprises 15 residues. The chain's CDR3 is CASSRRTGSNEKLFF. The CDR3 coding sequence is TGTGCCAGCAGCAGACGAACAGGTTCTAATGAAAAACTGTTTTTT.

On this clone: An end of the junction does not agree with germline; a read error may underlie this. The rearrangement links TRBV7-7 to TRBJ2-2; D uncertain. The germline V gene encodes CDR1 SSHAT and CDR2 FNYEAQ (reference sequence). The CDR3 runs 16 residues. In DNA form, the CDR3 reads TGTGCTAGCAGCTTAGGGTTTGCGGAAAACACCGGGGAGCTGTTTTTT. It is translated as CASSLGFAENTGELFF. The full variable domain, completed using reference TRBV7-7 and TRBJ2-2, is GAGVSQSPRYKVTKRGQDVTLRCDPISSHATLYWYQQALGQGPEFLTYFNYEAQPDKSGLPSDRFSAERPEGSISTLTIQRTEQRDSAMYRCASSLGFAENTGELFFGEGSRLTVL.

V and J are TRBV28 and TRBJ1-5; TRBD1 matches 7 bases. V lost 4 bases and J lost 2; bases outside the gene matches: 14. The germline V gene has CDR1 MDHEN and CDR2 SYDVKM. CDR3 size: 18 residues. The CDR3 loop reads CASSSSWDSFLGNQPQHF. In nucleotides, the CDR3 is TGTGCCAGCAGTTCCTCTTGGGACAGTTTTCTTGGCAATCAGCCCCAGCATTTT.

The chain has TRBV6-2 or TRBV6-3 and TRBJ2-7; TRBD1 matches at 7 bases. Looked up from germline, CDR1 is MNHEY and CDR2 is SVGEGT. The CDR3 is made up of 15 amino acids. Trimming at V came to 3 bases and at J to 2 bases, leaving 7 bases not matched to a gene. CDR3 region: CASSYYRDRTYEQYF. The CDR3 DNA follows: TGTGCCAGCAGTTATTACCGGGACAGAACCTACGAGCAGTACTTC.

J is TRBJ2-2 and V is TRBV5-1; tentative D call: TRBD2 (6 bases). The CDR3 length is 18 residues. Trimming took 0 bases from V and 0 from J, leaving 15 bases between them. Per germline, CDR1 SGHRS and CDR2 YFSETQ. CDR3 region: CASSLAGGGDANTGELFF. CDR3 bases: TGCGCCAGCAGCTTGGCCGGGGGTGGGGACGCGAACACCGGGGAGCTGTTTTTT.

The chain links TRBV7-9 to TRBJ2-2, with D tentatively TRBD1 (5 bases). Per the germline V gene, CDR1 is SEHNR and CDR2 is FQNEAQ (reference sequence). V lost 8 bases to trimming and J lost 4 bases, with 14 bases between them. The CDR3 sequence is 14 residues long. DNA of the CDR3: TGTGCCAGCTTCGACAGATTGGGCACCGGGGAGCTGTTTTTT. Amino acids: CASFDRLGTGELFF.

This chain joins TRBV7-9 and TRBJ1-5, with 7 bases lining up with TRBD1. The germline CDR1 and CDR2 sequences are SEHNR and FQNEAQ (reference sequence). The V segment lost 4 bases and the J segment 0 bases; nucleotides outside the gene matches: 3. This CDR3 spans 15 amino acids. The DNA of the CDR3 is TGTGCCAGCAGCTCCGGGACAGATAGCAATCAGCCCCAGCATTTT. It yields the protein CASSSGTDSNQPQHF.

This chain connects TRBV7-8 to TRBJ1-3, with D uncertain. This CDR3 spans 14 amino acids. CDR1 and CDR2 from the germline V gene are SGHVS and FQNEAQ. V lost 5 bases, J lost 0 bases, and 8 bases lay in between. The CDR3 loop reads CASSPQSSGNTIYF. The CDR3 nucleotides read TGTGCCAGCAGCCCACAGAGCTCTGGAAACACCATATATTTT.

For the CDR3, the DNA is TGCGCCAGCAGCTTAATACCTAGCTCTGGAAACACCATATATTTT. Amino acids: CASSLIPSSGNTIYF. J is TRBJ1-3 and V is TRBV5-1, with D unresolved. Germline loops: CDR1 SGHRS, CDR2 YFSETQ. The CDR3 consists of 15 residues. The V end was cut by 2 bases, the J end by 0 bases, with 9 bases between.

This chain joins TRBV9 and TRBJ1-2, with D uncertain. Germline V gene lookup returns CDR1 SGDLS and CDR2 YYNGEE. The CDR3 contains 16 residues. V lost 4 bases, J lost 0 bases, and 16 bases lay in between. The CDR3 sequence is CASSSREGWTNYGYTF. As DNA, the CDR3 is TGTGCCAGCAGCTCCCGGGAGGGATGGACTAACTATGGCTACACCTTC.

The V and J genes are TRBV7-2 and TRBJ1-1; 8 bases agree with TRBD1. V trimming: 1 base; J trimming: 5 bases; junction bases outside the gene matches: 3. This CDR3 is built from 14 residues. Germline CDR1 is SGHTA and CDR2 is FQGNSA. CDR3 nucleotides: TGTGCCAGCAGCTTAGGGACAGGGCGGACTGAAGCTTTCTTT. Its protein product is CASSLGTGRTEAFF.

V is TRBV29-1 and J is TRBJ1-1; the D is unclear. Germline CDR1 and CDR2: SQVTM and ANQGSEA. The CDR3 loop spans 15 amino acids. V was trimmed by 5 bases and J by 1 base, leaving 17 bases between them. The CDR3 nucleotides are TGCAGCGTTTCGCTTAGCGCCATCCCGAACACTGAAGCTTTCTTT. This gives the protein CSVSLSAIPNTEAFF.

This rearrangement joins TRBV5-4 to TRBJ1-2, with D maybe TRBD1 (6 bases). CDR1 and CDR2 (germline): SGHNT, YYREEE (reference sequence). The CDR3 length is 13 residues. The ends were cut back, 4 bases at V and 1 base at J, with 8 bases in the middle. The CDR3, as DNA: TGTGCCAGCAGCCCGGACAGTAACTATGGCTACACCTTC. Its protein product is CASSPDSNYGYTF.

The chain uses TRBV7-8 and TRBJ2-1; a weak D match, TRBD2 (6 bases). V was trimmed by 8 bases and J by 3 bases, leaving 17 bases between them. Germline values: CDR1 SGHVS, CDR2 FQNEAQ. The CDR3 loop spans 15 amino acids. The CDR3 protein is CASSPEGLYYNEQFF. In DNA form, the CDR3 reads TGTGCCAGCTCCCCGGAGGGACTCTACTACAATGAGCAGTTCTTC. Full variable domain (rest looked up from reference TRBV7-8 and TRBJ2-1): GAGVSQSPRYKVAKRGQDVALRCDPISGHVSLFWYQQALGQGPEFLTYFQNEAQLDKSGLPSDRFFAERPEGSVSTLKIQRTQQEDSAVYLCASSPEGLYYNEQFFGPGTRLTVL.

The chain uses TRBV7-8 and TRBJ1-2, with D tentatively TRBD1 (5 bases). The germline V and J ends were trimmed by 2 bases and 4 bases, with 14 bases remaining between them. The CDR3 covers 15 residues. The V gene's germline CDR1 is SGHVS and CDR2 FQNEAQ. The CDR3 DNA is TGTGCCAGCAGCTTAAGGGGCCGCGAATTCTATGGCTACACCTTC. Its protein is CASSLRGREFYGYTF.

The chain combines TRBV9 with TRBJ2-3, with TRBD2 identical over 9 bases. The CDR3 has 16 residues. With V trimmed by 4 bases and J by 2 bases, 8 bases remained unmatched. In germline, CDR1 is SGDLS, CDR2 YYNGEE. CDR3 in DNA: TGTGCCAGCAGCACGACTAGCGGACCCTTCACAGATACGCAGTATTTT. Its protein product is CASSTTSGPFTDTQYF.

CDR3 region: CASRYTGFAEAFF. CDR3 DNA: TGTGCCAGCAGGTATACAGGGTTCGCTGAAGCTTTCTTT. This chain joins TRBV11-2 and TRBJ1-1, with D tentatively TRBD1 (6 bases). Germline lookup yields CDR1 SGHAT and CDR2 FQNNGV. This CDR3 comprises 13 residues. V gave up 6 bases and J gave up 6 bases, with 14 bases separating them.

This chain connects TRBV7-2 to TRBJ2-5; D is possibly TRBD2 (5 bases). CDR3 length: 12 residues. Germline lookup yields CDR1 SGHTA and CDR2 FQGNSA. The V gene lost 5 bases and the J gene lost 7 bases, with 11 bases spanning the gap. Written as DNA, the CDR3 is TGTGCCAGCAGCCCGCCCGGAGGGACCCAGTACTTC. It is translated as CASSPPGGTQYF.

The CDR3 nucleotides read TGTGCCAGTAGTAACATCCGGCTGGGGGGAAGCTATGGCTACACCTTC. Residues: CASSNIRLGGSYGYTF. The rearrangement joins TRBV19 to TRBJ1-2; a weak D match, TRBD1 (5 bases). The CDR3 extends over 16 amino acids. Germline assignment: CDR1 LNHDA and CDR2 SQIVND (reference sequence). V dropped 4 bases and J dropped 4 bases, with 19 bases sitting between them.

This chain links TRBV28 with TRBJ2-7, with D hard to call. V was trimmed by 3 bases and J by 0 bases, leaving 12 bases between them. The CDR3 is 15 amino acids. Germline loops: CDR1 MDHEN, CDR2 SYDVKM. In DNA, the CDR3 is TGTGCCAGCAGTTTTCCCCCAACGAGCTCCTACGAGCAGTACTTC. It is translated as CASSFPPTSSYEQYF.

The chain recombines TRBV7-9 with TRBJ2-6, with a weak D call TRBD1 (5 bases). Germline V CDR1 and CDR2: SEHNR, FQNEAQ (reference sequence). The CDR3 is 16 amino acids. V lost 0 bases, J lost 1 base, and 7 bases lay in between. The CDR3 DNA reads TGTGCCAGCAGCTTAGCTAGGGGTTCTGGGGCCAACGTCCTGACTTTC. It encodes CASSLARGSGANVLTF.

This clone was recorded a few times. V is TRBV28 and J is TRBJ1-5; 9 bases align to TRBD1. This CDR3 has 16 amino acids. V lost 7 bases and J lost 6; bases outside the gene matches: 13. Germline V gives CDR1 MDHEN, CDR2 SYDVKM. This CDR3 reads CASTLLPGQGGQPQHF. CDR3 DNA: TGTGCCAGCACTCTTCTCCCGGGACAGGGAGGTCAGCCCCAGCATTTT.

The chain combines TRBV7-3 with TRBJ2-7; TRBD2 aligns across 8 bases. CDR3 length: 14 amino acids. V shed 1 base and J 4 bases; nucleotides not matched to a gene: 3. Germline V lookup: CDR1 SGHTA, CDR2 FQGTGA. This CDR3 reads CASSLKAGGYEQYF. As DNA, the CDR3 is TGTGCCAGCAGCTTAAAGGCGGGGGGTTACGAGCAGTACTTC.

The chain is built from TRBV28 and TRBJ1-2; TRBD1 is a possible D gene (6 bases). Germline loops: CDR1 MDHEN, CDR2 SYDVKM. V lost 8 bases and J lost 5, with 12 bases in between. CDR3 length: 12 residues. This chain's CDR3 is CASFTGLYGYTF. The CDR3 DNA is TGTGCCAGCTTCACAGGGCTTTATGGCTACACCTTC.

V gene TRBV5-6 combines with J gene TRBJ1-2; 8 nucleotides match TRBD1. The CDR3 covers 15 residues. Germline V lookup: CDR1 SGHDT, CDR2 YYEEEE. V dropped 4 bases and J dropped 4; count of bases not matched to a gene: 9. The CDR3 coding sequence is TGTGCCAGCAGCCGGGACAGGCTCCTCGGCTATGGCTACACCTTC. This gives the protein CASSRDRLLGYGYTF.

The J gene is TRBJ1-2, the V gene TRBV9; D is possibly TRBD1 (5 bases). Looked up from germline, CDR1 is SGDLS and CDR2 is YYNGEE. CDR3 length: 14 amino acids. V lost 0 bases, J lost 4 bases, and 10 bases lay in between. The CDR3 sequence: CASSVEQAPYGYTF. For the CDR3, the DNA is TGTGCCAGCAGCGTAGAACAGGCTCCCTATGGCTACACCTTC.